This T cell receptor (beta chain) was captured in a study of T cells after yellow fever vaccination. General observations from the study: Post-booster samples contained most primary-vaccination clones (about 95% CD4, almost 90% CD8).

They built TCR cDNA with 5'RACE template switching, a step that put in a universal primer site and UMIs. TCRdb reanalysed the 5' RACE reads using MiXCR and keeps one entry per CDR3 protein. The top ten hold 18% of the sample, which has 300,000 to 400,000 distinct CDR3 sequences, roughly 8.7% seen once. This clonotype was counted many times. What it binds is not known. The CDR3 runs to 18 residues. Germline CDR1 and CDR2: LNHNV and YYDKDF (reference sequence). V was shortened by 0 bases and J by 3 bases, with 17 bases between the two germline ends. The chain carries TRBV15 and TRBJ2-2, with D maybe TRBD1 (6 bases). This sequence was found in a man younger than 35 who received the YFV17D yellow fever vaccine. Specimen: PBMCs, collected on the day of the first yellow fever vaccination. CDR3 sequence: CATSRDTRFGGDTGELFF. The CDR3 DNA is TGTGCCACCAGCAGAGATACCCGTTTTGGGGGCGACACCGGGGAGCTGTTTTTT.